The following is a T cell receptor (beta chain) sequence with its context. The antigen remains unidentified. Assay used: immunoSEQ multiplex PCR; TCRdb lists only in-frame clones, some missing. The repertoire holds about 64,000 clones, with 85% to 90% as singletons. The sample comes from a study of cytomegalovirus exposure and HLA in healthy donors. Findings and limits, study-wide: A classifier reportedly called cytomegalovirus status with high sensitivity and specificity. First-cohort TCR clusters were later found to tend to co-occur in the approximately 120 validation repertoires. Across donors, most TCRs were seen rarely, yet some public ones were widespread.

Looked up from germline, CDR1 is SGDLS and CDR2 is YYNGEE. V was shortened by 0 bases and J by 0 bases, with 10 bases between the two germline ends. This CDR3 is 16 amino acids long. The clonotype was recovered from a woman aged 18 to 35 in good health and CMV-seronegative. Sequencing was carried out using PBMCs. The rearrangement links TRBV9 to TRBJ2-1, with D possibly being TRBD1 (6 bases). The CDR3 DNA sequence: TGTGCCAGCAGCGTAGTGGGCAGGGGCTCCTACAATGAGCAGTTCTTC. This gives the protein CASSVVGRGSYNEQFF.